The 24 T cell receptor beta chains listed next were all sequenced from one sample in a study of blood T cell repertoires in COVID-19. Measured with immunoSEQ multiplex PCR; TCRdb has only the in-frame clones, and not every one. The sample lists under 200,000 clones, approximately 80% occurring once. Specimen: PBMCs or T cells enriched from blood (not recorded which). Receptors originate from a man in his fifties who had recovered from COVID-19.

The V and J genes are TRBV3-1 (or the pseudogene TRBV3-2) and TRBJ2-7; 13 positions match TRBD2. The CDR3 is 20 residues long. Per the germline V gene, CDR1 is LGHDT and CDR2 is YNNKEL (reference sequence). Trimming removed 0 bases from V and 2 bases from J; junction bases left unmatched: 13. CDR3 sequence: CASSQEAVRTSGGPAYEQYF. Written as DNA, the CDR3 is TGTGCCAGCAGCCAAGAAGCGGTTAGGACTAGCGGGGGACCCGCCTACGAGCAGTACTTC.

This clone appeared a few times. This chain joins TRBV6-5 and TRBJ1-1; 7 bases map to TRBD1. The CDR3 loop spans 14 amino acids. V shed 5 bases and J 3 bases; nucleotides not matched to a gene: 6. Looked up from germline, CDR1 is MNHEY and CDR2 is SVGAGI. The CDR3 DNA sequence: TGTGCCAGCAGTCGACCTCAGGGGGACACTGAAGCTTTCTTT. Translating it yields CASSRPQGDTEAFF.

The V and J genes are TRBV5-1 and TRBJ1-1; D gene unclear. V lost 6 bases to trimming and J lost 1 base, with 10 bases between them. Germline V CDR1 and CDR2: SGHRS, YFSETQ. This CDR3 spans 13 amino acids. The DNA of the CDR3 is TGCGCCAGCAAGGAACAGCCGAACACTGAAGCTTTCTTT. The encoded protein is CASKEQPNTEAFF. Together with reference TRBV5-1 and TRBJ1-1, the CDR3 gives the full variable domain: KAGVTQTPRYLIKTRGQQVTLSCSPISGHRSVSWYQQTPGQGLQFLFEYFSETQRNKGNFPGRFSGRQFSNSRSEMNVSTLELGDSALYLCASKEQPNTEAFFGQGTRLTVV.

This rearrangement joins TRBV27 to TRBJ2-7; TRBD1 is a possible D gene (5 bases). The CDR3 totals 14 residues. Germline assignment: CDR1 MNHEY and CDR2 SMNVEV (reference sequence). The ends were cut back, 3 bases at V and 2 bases at J, with 11 bases in the middle. CDR3 sequence: CASSFRQTAYEQYF. CDR3 bases: TGTGCCAGCAGTTTTCGACAGACCGCCTACGAGCAGTACTTC.

This chain links TRBV5-6 with TRBJ1-1; unclear D gene. Trimming took 2 bases from V and 0 from J, leaving 11 bases between them. There are 15 residues in the CDR3. The germline V gene has CDR1 SGHDT and CDR2 YYEEEE. The CDR3: CASSFVPLLNTEAFF. CDR3 sequence (DNA): TGTGCCAGCAGCTTTGTACCACTTTTGAACACTGAAGCTTTCTTT. Supplemented by reference TRBV5-6 and TRBJ1-1, the full variable domain reads DAGVTQSPTHLIKTRGQQVTLRCSPKSGHDTVSWYQQALGQGPQFIFQYYEEEERQRGNFPDRFSGHQFPNYSSELNVNALLLGDSALYLCASSFVPLLNTEAFFGQGTRLTVV.

CDR3 amino acids: CASSIENYGYTF. CDR3 sequence (DNA): TGTGCCAGCAGCATTGAGAACTATGGCTACACCTTC. The chain uses TRBV7-9 and TRBJ1-2; D ambiguous. Per the germline V gene, CDR1 is SEHNR and CDR2 is FQNEAQ (reference sequence). The CDR3 is made up of 12 amino acids. V was clipped by 5 bases and J by 2 bases, with 6 bases between them.

This chain joins TRBV6-5 and TRBJ1-3; unclear D gene. Germline CDR1 reads MNHEY; CDR2 reads SVGAGI. V shed 9 bases and J shed 0 bases, with 6 bases lying between them. This CDR3 has 12 amino acids. As DNA, the CDR3 is TGTGCCAGTGAGAGCTCTGGAAACACCATATATTTT. Translation gives CASESSGNTIYF.

V is TRBV28 and J is TRBJ2-4; a possible D gene is TRBD2 (6 bases). CDR3 length equals 14 residues. Trimming took off 8 bases at V and 2 bases at J, with 13 bases between the two ends. Germline V gene sequence: CDR1 MDHEN, CDR2 SYDVKM. CDR3 sequence reads: CASLSGVSKNIQYF. CDR3 in DNA: TGTGCCAGCCTTTCGGGAGTATCCAAAAACATTCAGTACTTC.

The chain recombines TRBV25-1 with TRBJ2-2, with 8 bases lining up with TRBD2. V lost 6 bases to trimming and J lost 0 bases; unmatched junction nucleotides: 9. This CDR3 is built from 17 residues. The germline CDR1 and CDR2 sequences are MGHDK and SYGVNS. CDR3 sequence: CASRYSSGSSNTGELFF. In nucleotides, the CDR3 is TGTGCCAGCAGATACTCTAGCGGGTCCTCGAACACCGGGGAGCTGTTTTTT.

This clone was detected only once. The gene calls are TRBV11-2 and TRBJ1-1; possible D gene TRBD1, 6 bases. CDR1 is SGHAT, CDR2 FQNNGV, per germline. V was trimmed by 5 bases and J by 7 bases, leaving 14 bases between them. The CDR3 has 13 residues. The CDR3, as DNA: TGTGCCAGCAGCCTCCAGGGGTTTGGTGAAGCTTTCTTT. As protein: CASSLQGFGEAFF.

The chain couples TRBV2 to TRBJ2-2; 9 bases fit TRBD1. Looked up from germline, CDR1 is SNHLY and CDR2 is FYNNEI. There are 13 residues in the CDR3. The J segment lost 7 bases and the V segment lost 8 bases, leaving 5 bases of the junction unmatched. CDR3 DNA sequence: TGTGCCAGCGGGACAGGGAGGGGCGGGGAGCTGTTTTTT. It encodes CASGTGRGGELFF.

The rearrangement joins TRBV28 to TRBJ1-6; D not resolved. The CDR3 totals 16 residues. Germline V gene sequence: CDR1 MDHEN, CDR2 SYDVKM. V shed 7 bases and J shed 0 bases, with 13 bases lying between them. The CDR3, as DNA: TGTGCCAGCACCCCTGTGGGGAGCTCCTATAATTCACCCCTCCACTTT. Protein: CASTPVGSSYNSPLHF.

About this clone itself: One end of the junction is discordant with germline, which a read error may explain. V and J are TRBV10-3 and TRBJ1-4; 10 nucleotides line up with TRBD1. CDR3 length: 15 amino acids. The germline CDR1 and CDR2 sequences are ENHRY and SYGVKD. For the CDR3, the DNA is TGTGCCATCGGTGACAGGGGGCTAACTAATGAAAAACTGTTTTTT. Translation gives CAIGDRGLTNEKLFF.

The chain couples TRBV7-3 to TRBJ1-2; D may be TRBD1 (5 bases). Germline lookup yields CDR1 SGHTA and CDR2 FQGTGA. Trimming took 0 bases from V and 6 from J, leaving 5 bases between them. The CDR3 is 12 amino acids. The CDR3 bases are TGTGCCAGCAGCTTAACAGGGGATGGCTACACCTTC. It yields the protein CASSLTGDGYTF.

This rearrangement joins TRBV30 to TRBJ2-5; D is possibly TRBD2 (7 bases). The V gene lost 8 bases and the J gene lost 1 base, with 11 bases spanning the gap. The CDR3 is made up of 12 amino acids. Germline V gene data show CDR1 as GTSNPN and CDR2 as SVGIG (reference sequence). The CDR3 DNA sequence: TGTGCCCTAGGGGGGGGCCAAGAGACCCAGTACTTC. Translating it yields CALGGGQETQYF.

This clone appeared a single time. The CDR3 loop reads CASSLVLFAGAVQETQYF. In nucleotides, the CDR3 is TGTGCCAGCAGCTTAGTTTTATTTGCGGGGGCCGTCCAAGAGACCCAGTACTTC. The rearrangement joins TRBV7-6 to TRBJ2-5; a possible D gene is TRBD2 (7 bases). The CDR3 sequence is 18 residues long. Germline-derived CDR1 and CDR2 are SGHVS and FNYEAQ. The V end lost 1 base, the J end lost 1 base, and 19 bases lay between the germline ends.

The chain carries TRBV15 and TRBJ1-4; 11 bases map to TRBD1. Per the germline V gene, CDR1 is LNHNV and CDR2 is YYDKDF (reference sequence). The V segment lost 3 bases and the J segment 8 bases; nucleotides outside the gene matches: 5. The CDR3 loop spans 15 amino acids. CDR3 nucleotides: TGTGCCACCAGCAGGGACAGGGGGCCGGGAGAAAAACTGTTTTTT. It translates to CATSRDRGPGEKLFF. The full variable domain, its missing parts supplied by reference TRBV15 and TRBJ1-4, is DAMVIQNPRYQVTQFGKPVTLSCSQTLNHNVMYWYQQKSSQAPKLLFHYYDKDFNNEADTPDNFQSRRPNTSFCFLDIRSPGLGDTAMYLCATSRDRGPGEKLFFGSGTQLSVL.

The chain has TRBV14 and TRBJ1-3; D possibly corresponds to TRBD1 (6 bases). CDR1 and CDR2 from the germline V gene are SGHDN and FVKESK. The V gene lost 4 bases and the J gene lost 0 bases, with 7 bases spanning the gap. This CDR3 is built from 14 residues. The CDR3 reads CASSRTASGNTIYF. CDR3 in DNA: TGTGCCAGCAGCCGGACAGCCTCTGGAAACACCATATATTTT. Combining the CDR3 with reference TRBV14 and TRBJ1-3 gives the whole variable domain EAGVTQFPSHSVIEKGQTVTLRCDPISGHDNLYWYRRVMGKEIKFLLHFVKESKQDESGMPNNRFLAERTGGTYSTLKVQPAELEDSGVYFCASSRTASGNTIYFGEGSWLTVV.

This sequence joins TRBV7-6 and TRBJ2-2; D might be TRBD2 (5 bases). Germline-derived CDR1 and CDR2 are SGHVS and FNYEAQ. This CDR3 contains 12 residues. With 8 bases removed from V and 4 bases from J, the gap between germline ends came to 8 bases. CDR3 sequence (DNA): TGTGCCAGCCGAGGGCCCACCGGGGAGCTGTTTTTT. Amino acid sequence: CASRGPTGELFF. The complete variable domain, with remaining parts taken from reference TRBV7-6 and TRBJ2-2, reads GAGVSQSPRYKVTKRGQDVALRCDPISGHVSLYWYRQALGQGPEFLTYFNYEAQQDKSGLPNDRFSAERPEGSISTLTIQRTEQRDSAMYRCASRGPTGELFFGEGSRLTVL.

This clone was recorded once. The CDR3: CASSLRSYTGPPGSGNTIYF. In DNA form, the CDR3 reads TGCGCCAGCAGCTTGCGGTCCTACACAGGGCCCCCGGGCTCTGGAAACACCATATATTTT. This chain links TRBV5-1 with TRBJ1-3, with D tentatively TRBD1 (6 bases). Germline CDR1 and CDR2: SGHRS and YFSETQ. Trimming stripped 1 base from V and 0 bases from J, with 23 bases between. CDR3 length equals 20 residues.

The chain carries TRBV19 and TRBJ2-7; perhaps TRBD2 as D (6 bases). The CDR3 totals 13 residues. Germline loops: CDR1 LNHDA, CDR2 SQIVND (reference sequence). V was clipped by 9 bases and J by 0 bases, with 12 bases between them. The CDR3 protein is CASHGGFSYEQYF. The CDR3 bases are TGTGCCAGCCACGGGGGTTTCTCCTACGAGCAGTACTTC.

This clone was detected only once. The chain combines TRBV28 with TRBJ1-1, with D tentatively TRBD1 (5 bases). Trimming took off 7 bases at V and 0 bases at J, with 15 bases between the two ends. Germline assignment: CDR1 MDHEN and CDR2 SYDVKM. This CDR3 is 15 amino acids long. The CDR3 is CASNSGGGMNTEAFF. DNA of the CDR3: TGTGCCAGCAACTCGGGGGGAGGGATGAACACTGAAGCTTTCTTT.

Written as DNA, the CDR3 is TGCGCCAGCGGACAGGGGGGAAACGAGCAGTACTTC. It encodes CASGQGGNEQYF. The chain combines TRBV5-1 with TRBJ2-7; 10 bases agree with TRBD1. V was pared by 7 bases and J by 5 bases, with 3 bases of the junction left unmatched. This CDR3 is built from 12 residues. Germline lookup yields CDR1 SGHRS and CDR2 YFSETQ.

This clone was detected only once. The gene calls are TRBV19 and TRBJ2-1; TRBD2 matches at 12 bases. V dropped 0 bases and J dropped 6; count of bases not matched to a gene: 6. This CDR3 has 17 residues. Germline V gene lookup returns CDR1 LNHDA and CDR2 SQIVND (reference sequence). The CDR3 coding sequence is TGTGCCAGTAGTATAGATCCCTCTAGCGGGGGGGCCAATGAGCAGTTCTTC. Translating gives CASSIDPSSGGANEQFF.